Described below is a single T cell receptor beta chain sequence and its context. Antigen specificity is unknown. These data come from a study of T cell responses to AZD1222 COVID-19 vaccine. Study findings and constraints: The number of AZD1222 recipients seropositive at baseline was only five or six. Spike regions recognized by vaccine-associated CD4 TCRs spanned the protein, led by 160-218 and 743-854.

Using immunoSEQ multiplex PCR, the repertoire was profiled, and TCRdb retains in-frame clones only, with some absent. This sample has about 110,000 clones, with about nine tenths found just once. Germline CDR1 MGHRA, CDR2 YSYEKL. The CDR3 totals 15 residues. V lost 1 base, J lost 5 bases, and 1 base stayed unmatched. This receptor was obtained from an adult in good health. The source material was peripheral blood, sampled on day 0 of AZD1222 vaccination. The chain couples TRBV4-1 to TRBJ1-5; TRBD1 aligns across 11 bases. In DNA form, the CDR3 reads TGCGCCAGCAGCCAAGTGGACAGGGGGCATCAGCCCCAGCATTTT. Translation: CASSQVDRGHQPQHF.